The 5 T cell receptor beta chains given below trace back to one sample, sequenced in a study of blood T cells in healthy people across ages (dated by TCRdb to 2013 to 2016). Library preparation used 5' RACE. For sequencing, an Illumina HiSeq 2500 was employed. A second 7 to 11 cycle PCR used a sample-barcoded 5' primer and a J-beta primer mix. Through fastp at Q25 and MiXCR, TCRdb rebuilt clones from the public reads, retaining in-frame beta chains. A single entry per CDR3 protein holds the most common genes and DNA from its merged rows. The sample yields about 800,000 distinct CDR3 sequences; more than 45% were counted once. Of the sample, approximately 23% falls within the top ten clones. The specimen was blood. The receptor source for this set is a man aged 30 to 39 in good health.

The CDR3 sequence: CASSIERGQPQHF. CDR3 in DNA: TGTGCCAGCAGTATCGAGAGAGGGCAGCCCCAGCATTTT. The chain combines TRBV6-1 with TRBJ1-5; no definite D call. CDR3 length: 13 residues. Germline values: CDR1 MNHNS, CDR2 SASEGT. Trimming stripped 5 bases from V and 7 bases from J, with 12 bases between.

This chain joins TRBV4-1 and TRBJ2-7, with TRBD2 matching over 8 bases. The CDR3 is made up of 15 amino acids. From germline, CDR1 is MGHRA and CDR2 YSYEKL. The V gene end was trimmed by 1 base and the J gene end by 4 bases; junction bases not matched to a gene: 6. The CDR3 reads CASSQASSGSYEQYF. CDR3 bases: TGCGCCAGCAGCCAAGCGTCTAGCGGGTCGTACGAGCAGTACTTC.

J is TRBJ2-5 and V is TRBV15, with 8 nucleotides matching TRBD1. The better agreement between TRBJ2-7 and the DNA end casts doubt on the J call. The CDR3 is 14 amino acids. Germline values: CDR1 LNHNV, CDR2 YYDKDF (reference sequence). In DNA form, the CDR3 reads TGTGCCACCAGCAGTTACAGGGGGAGTGACGAGCAGTACTTC. Translated, it gives CATSSYRGSDEQYF.

Concerning this clonotype: An end of the junction does not agree with germline; a read error may underlie this. The gene calls are TRBV6-5 and TRBJ2-1; D ambiguous. The CDR3 is 19 amino acids. Germline V gives CDR1 MNHEY, CDR2 SVGAGI. As DNA, the CDR3 is TGTGTCAGCAGTTACTCCAAGTCGCGAGCTCTGAGCTCCTACAATGAGCAGTTCTTC. Amino acids: CVSSYSKSRALSSYNEQFF.

This clonotype was seen only a few times. The chain links TRBV3-1 to TRBJ2-5; D not resolved. CDR3 length: 14 residues. CDR1 and CDR2 (germline): LGHDT, YNNKEL (reference sequence). V was shortened by 0 bases and J by 3 bases, with 8 bases between the two germline ends. CDR3 coding DNA: TGTGCCAGCAGCCAAGAAGCGTGGGAAGAGACCCAGTACTTC. Amino acid sequence: CASSQEAWEETQYF.